The 8 T cell receptor beta chains below come from one sample, sequenced in a study of a mutant IDH1 vaccine in newly diagnosed glioma. As for time point: week 35, safety follow-up. In every dose of vaccine, 300 ug of mutant IDH1 20-mer peptide was given alongside topical imiquimod. Here immunoSEQ multiplex PCR was the method, and the copy in TCRdb shows in-frame clones only, minus some. This sample has tens of thousands of clones, with approximately 80% found just once. No antigen is known for these receptors. Material: PBMCs, obtained from a glioma patient whose treatment included an IDH1 peptide vaccine. The receptor set was obtained from a man in his forties with glioma.

This chain uses TRBV9 with TRBJ2-3; TRBD1 matches 8 bases. The CDR3 covers 18 residues. The V gene end was trimmed by 0 bases and the J gene end by 3 bases; junction bases not matched to a gene: 12. Germline V lookup: CDR1 SGDLS, CDR2 YYNGEE. DNA for the CDR3: TGTGCCAGCAGCGTAGGGAGCCGTAGCAGGGGGCGAACAGATACGCAGTATTTT. It yields the protein CASSVGSRSRGRTDTQYF.

The V and J genes are TRBV30 and TRBJ1-5; TRBD1 matches 7 bases. The CDR3 extends over 13 amino acids. The V gene end was trimmed by 7 bases and the J gene end by 7 bases; junction bases not matched to a gene: 10. Germline V gene sequence: CDR1 GTSNPN, CDR2 SVGIG (reference sequence). DNA of the CDR3: TGTGCCTACCAGACAGGGCCAGGCCAGCCCCAGCATTTT. Encoded protein: CAYQTGPGQPQHF.

The genes are TRBV7-9 and TRBJ2-1; 8 positions agree with TRBD2. The V segment lost 5 bases and the J segment 0 bases; nucleotides outside the gene matches: 3. Germline CDR1 reads SEHNR; CDR2 reads FQNEAQ (reference sequence). The CDR3 is 15 residues long. CDR3 residues: CASSPSGSSYNEQFF. CDR3 sequence (DNA): TGTGCCAGCAGCCCAAGCGGGAGCTCCTACAATGAGCAGTTCTTC. Complete variable domain (other parts from reference TRBV7-9 and TRBJ2-1): DTGVSQNPRHKITKRGQNVTFRCDPISEHNRLYWYRQTLGQGPEFLTYFQNEAQLEKSRLLSDRFSAERPKGSFSTLEIQRTEQGDSAMYLCASSPSGSSYNEQFFGPGTRLTVL.

The chain recombines TRBV5-1 with TRBJ1-2, with 9 bases fitting TRBD1. Germline V gene data show CDR1 as SGHRS and CDR2 as YFSETQ. This CDR3 is built from 14 residues. Trimming removed 4 bases from V and 4 bases from J; junction bases left unmatched: 5. In DNA, the CDR3 is TGCGCCAGCAGCCCTCCGGGACAGGGCTATGGCTACACCTTC. This translates into CASSPPGQGYGYTF.

The chain couples TRBV4-1 to TRBJ1-2; D remains unclear. V lost 0 bases and J 2 bases, leaving 13 bases between the germline ends. The CDR3 contains 16 residues. Germline V gene lookup returns CDR1 MGHRA and CDR2 YSYEKL. CDR3 bases: TGCGCCAGCAGCCAAGATGACGCCTCCCCGAACTATGGCTACACCTTC. Amino acids: CASSQDDASPNYGYTF.

CDR3 protein: CASSWYTTDTQYF. The CDR3 DNA reads as TGTGCCAGCAGCTGGTATACAACGGATACGCAGTATTTT. The chain joins TRBV11-3 to TRBJ2-3; the D is unclear. CDR3 length equals 13 residues. V was pared by 4 bases and J by 6 bases, with 11 bases between. The germline V gene encodes CDR1 SGHNT and CDR2 YENEEA.

The rearrangement links TRBV4-2 to TRBJ2-3; maybe TRBD2 (6 bases). Per the germline V gene, CDR1 is LGHNA and CDR2 is YNFKEQ. The CDR3 loop spans 14 amino acids. V lost 4 bases and J lost 4, with 12 bases in between. Here the CDR3 DNA reads TGTGCCAGCAGCCGATTTAGGAGGGCAGATACGCAGTATTTT. Translating it yields CASSRFRRADTQYF.

This clone appeared a few times. This chain uses TRBV10-1 with TRBJ2-6; no clear D gene. Germline loops: CDR1 WNHNN, CDR2 SYGVQD (reference sequence). The V end lost 7 bases, the J end lost 0 bases, and 7 bases lay between the germline ends. The CDR3 loop spans 14 amino acids. The CDR3 sequence: CASISISGANVLTF. In nucleotides, the CDR3 is TGCGCCAGCATAAGCATCTCTGGGGCCAACGTCCTGACTTTC.